This paragraph covers one T cell receptor beta chain sequence. What it binds is not known. cDNA molecules carried unique molecular identifiers, and template switching added a universal primer site. TCRdb independently ran MiXCR on the 5' RACE reads; one entry per CDR3 protein. The table lists about 240,000 distinct CDR3 sequences, roughly 7.5% of them singletons. These data come from a study of identical twins. General observations from the study: Models, which agreed with sharing between unrelated individuals, nonetheless underestimated the out-of-frame TCR alpha sharing seen in monozygotic twins.

V was pared by 1 base and J by 12 bases, with 8 bases of the junction left unmatched. Looked up from germline, CDR1 is LNHNV and CDR2 is YYDKDF (reference sequence). The CDR3 contains 14 residues. This sample was shared with a second study, whose subject was yellow fever vaccine responses in identical twins.

The sample consisted of CD8+ T cells sorted from blood. The chain employs TRBV15 and TRBJ1-4, with 7 bases that match TRBD1. This receptor was taken from a woman aged 18-29 years in good health. The CDR3 region has the DNA TGTGCCACCAGCAGAGTCCGGGACAGAGGGGAACTGTTTTTT. This sequence encodes CATSRVRDRGELFF. Supplemented by reference TRBV15 and TRBJ1-4, the full variable domain reads DAMVIQNPRYQVTQFGKPVTLSCSQTLNHNVMYWYQQKSSQAPKLLFHYYDKDFNNEADTPDNFQSRRPNTSFCFLDIRSPGLGDTAMYLCATSRVRDRGELFFGSGTQLSVL.